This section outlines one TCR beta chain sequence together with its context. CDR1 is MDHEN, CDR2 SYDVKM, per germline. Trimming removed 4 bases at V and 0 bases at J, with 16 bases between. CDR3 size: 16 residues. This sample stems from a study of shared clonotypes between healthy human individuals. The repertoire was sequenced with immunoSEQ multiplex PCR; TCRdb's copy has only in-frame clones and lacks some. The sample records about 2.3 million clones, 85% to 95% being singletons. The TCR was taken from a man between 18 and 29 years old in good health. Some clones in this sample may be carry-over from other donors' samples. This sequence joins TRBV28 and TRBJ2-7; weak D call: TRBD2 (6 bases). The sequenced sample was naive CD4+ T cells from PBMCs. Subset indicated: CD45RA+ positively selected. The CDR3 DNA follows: TGTGCCAGCAGTTATACTTGGGAGGTACCCTCCTACGAGCAGTACTTC. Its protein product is CASSYTWEVPSYEQYF. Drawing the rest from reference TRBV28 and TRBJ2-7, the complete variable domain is DVKVTQSSRYLVKRTGEKVFLECVQDMDHENMFWYRQDPGLGLRLIYFSYDVKMKEKGDIPEGYSVSREKKERFSLILESASTNQTSMYLCASSYTWEVPSYEQYFGPGTRLTVT.